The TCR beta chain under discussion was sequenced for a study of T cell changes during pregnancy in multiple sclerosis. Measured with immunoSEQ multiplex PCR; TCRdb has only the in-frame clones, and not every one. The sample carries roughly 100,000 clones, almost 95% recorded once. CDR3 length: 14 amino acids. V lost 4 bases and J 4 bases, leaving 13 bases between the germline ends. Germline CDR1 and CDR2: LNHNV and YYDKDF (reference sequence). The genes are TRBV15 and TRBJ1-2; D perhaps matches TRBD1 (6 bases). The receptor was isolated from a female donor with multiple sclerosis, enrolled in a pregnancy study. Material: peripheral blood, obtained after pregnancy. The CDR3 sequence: CATSIPGTSYGYTF. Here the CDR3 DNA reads TGTGCCACCAGCATCCCAGGGACAAGCTATGGCTACACCTTC.